This T cell receptor beta chain is drawn from a study of molecular identifiers for immune sequencing clone quantification. With listed TCR primers and previously described methods, bulk TCR libraries were prepared. Each CDR3 protein gets one entry after TCRdb re-called the PCR reads with MiXCR. The sample holds approximately 590,000 distinct CDR3 sequences; 25% are singletons and the top ten take approximately 0.75%. Libraries of naive CD8 cells were prepared from about 20,000 to 1,000,000 sorted cells using 10%, 30% or 50% RNA. The CD8+CD4-CCR7+CD45RA+ phenotype defined the sorted naive CD8 T cells. The germline CDR1 and CDR2 sequences are MDHEN and SYDVKM. CDR3 length: 13 amino acids. Between the trimmed V and J ends, which lost 6 bases and 6 bases, there was a span of 14 bases. The table lists this clonotype with a few counts.

The sequence came from a human donor in good health. Some libraries in this study had Jurkat cell RNA spiked in. The J gene is TRBJ1-1, the V gene TRBV28; possibly TRBD1 for D (6 bases). The specimen was naive CD8+ T cells from blood, with Jurkat cell RNA spiked in. Stated subset: FACS-sorted CD8+CD4-CCR7+CD45RA+ naive T cells. The CDR3 region is CASSFRGMAEAFF. In DNA, the CDR3 is TGTGCCAGCAGCTTCAGGGGTATGGCTGAAGCTTTCTTT.